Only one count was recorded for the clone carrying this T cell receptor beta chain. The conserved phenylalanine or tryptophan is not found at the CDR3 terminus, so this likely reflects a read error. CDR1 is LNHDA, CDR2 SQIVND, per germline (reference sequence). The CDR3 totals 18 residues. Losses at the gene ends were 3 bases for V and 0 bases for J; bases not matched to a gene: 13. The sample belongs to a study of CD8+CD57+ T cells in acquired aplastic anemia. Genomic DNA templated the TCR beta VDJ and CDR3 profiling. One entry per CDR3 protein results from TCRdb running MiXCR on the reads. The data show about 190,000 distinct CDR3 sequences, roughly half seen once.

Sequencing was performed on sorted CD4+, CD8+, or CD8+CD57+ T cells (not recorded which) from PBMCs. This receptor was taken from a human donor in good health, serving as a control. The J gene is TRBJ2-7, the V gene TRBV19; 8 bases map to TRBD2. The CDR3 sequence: CASSMRKGIAGTSYEQYL. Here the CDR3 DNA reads TGTGCCAGTAGTATGCGAAAGGGAATAGCGGGGACCTCCTACGAGCAGTACCTC.